One sample yielded the 12 T cell receptor beta chains listed below, sequenced in a study of T cell responses to AZD1222 COVID-19 vaccine. TCRdb's copy holds only in-frame clones and misses some; the assay was immunoSEQ multiplex PCR. The profile shows some 84,000 clones, approximately 83% of them singletons. Specimen: peripheral blood, collected 28 days after the second AZD1222 dose. The receptors originated from an adult who received the AZD1222 COVID-19 vaccine.

The genes are TRBV9 and TRBJ2-5; 7 bases match TRBD1. This CDR3 region has 14 residues. V shed 5 bases and J 4 bases; nucleotides not matched to a gene: 8. Per germline, CDR1 SGDLS and CDR2 YYNGEE. CDR3 in DNA: TGTGCCAGCAGTTTCACAGGGGACGCAGAGACCCAGTACTTC. This gives the protein CASSFTGDAETQYF.

This chain uses TRBV6-1 with TRBJ1-2, with no clear D. Germline CDR1 is MNHNS and CDR2 is SASEGT. The germline V and J ends were trimmed by 2 bases and 8 bases, with 12 bases remaining between them. CDR3 length: 13 amino acids. The CDR3: CASSEFKGGGYTF. CDR3 nucleotide sequence: TGTGCCAGCAGTGAATTTAAGGGTGGAGGCTACACCTTC.

The chain recombines TRBV11-3 with TRBJ2-1; TRBD2 matches at 9 bases. The CDR3 length is 15 residues. Trimming took 4 bases from V and 6 from J; bases not matched to a gene: 7. Germline lookup yields CDR1 SGHNT and CDR2 YENEEA. The DNA of the CDR3 is TGTGCCAGCAGCTATATAGCGGGGGACCCCAATGAGCAGTTCTTC. Translating gives CASSYIAGDPNEQFF. The whole variable domain, filled in from reference TRBV11-3 and TRBJ2-1, reads EAGVVQSPRYKIIEKKQPVAFWCNPISGHNTLYWYLQNLGQGPELLIRYENEEAVDDSQLPKDRFSAERLKGVDSTLKIQPAELGDSAVYLCASSYIAGDPNEQFFGPGTRLTVL.

This sequence joins TRBV7-2 and TRBJ2-2; 8 bases match TRBD1. V lost 8 bases, J lost 6 bases, and 8 bases stayed unmatched. The CDR3 length is 14 residues. Germline V lookup: CDR1 SGHTA, CDR2 FQGNSA. CDR3 in DNA: TGTGCCAGCCGTCGGACAGGGCAGTCCGGGGAGCTGTTTTTT. Translation gives CASRRTGQSGELFF.

The chain employs TRBV30 and TRBJ2-7; D possibly corresponds to TRBD2 (5 bases). This CDR3 is 13 amino acids long. Germline V lookup: CDR1 GTSNPN, CDR2 SVGIG (reference sequence). V gave up 2 bases and J gave up 4 bases, with 12 bases separating them. The CDR3 protein is CAWSYGSGYEQYV. The DNA for the CDR3 is TGTGCCTGGAGTTATGGGAGCGGATACGAGCAGTACGTC.

Of note for this clone: This sample also contains other DNA sequences that code for the same CDR3. CDR3 amino acids: CASSVDGNYGYTF. DNA for the CDR3: TGTGCCAGCAGCGTAGACGGAAACTATGGCTACACCTTC. The chain is built from TRBV9 and TRBJ1-2, with D uncertain. CDR3 length: 13 residues. From germline, CDR1 is SGDLS and CDR2 YYNGEE. Between the trimmed V and J ends, which lost 0 bases and 2 bases, there was a span of 5 bases.

The chain combines TRBV2 with TRBJ1-6, with D unresolved. Between the trimmed V and J ends, which lost 8 bases and 4 bases, there was a span of 9 bases. Germline values: CDR1 SNHLY, CDR2 FYNNEI. The CDR3 spans 13 residues. CDR3 nucleotide sequence: TGTGCCAGCCGCGTGCAGTATAATTCACCCCTCCACTTT. Amino acid sequence: CASRVQYNSPLHF.

V is TRBV7-8 and J is TRBJ2-7; TRBD1 or TRBD2 may be the D gene (5 bases each). Deletions cut 7 bases from V and 6 bases from J, with 19 bases between. Germline lookup yields CDR1 SGHVS and CDR2 FQNEAQ. The CDR3 is 14 amino acids. CDR3 DNA: TGTGCCAGCACCTACGATCCCACTAGGGGCGAGCAGTACTTC. This sequence encodes CASTYDPTRGEQYF.

This clone was seen a single time. The genes are TRBV11-3 and TRBJ2-5; D is uncertain. From germline, CDR1 is SGHNT and CDR2 YENEEA. The germline V and J ends were trimmed by 2 bases and 7 bases, with 17 bases remaining between them. The CDR3 runs 15 residues. The CDR3 is CASSLPTAPPGTQYF. The CDR3 coding sequence is TGTGCCAGCAGCTTACCAACAGCCCCGCCGGGGACCCAGTACTTC.

Of note for this clone: At one end, the junction sequence differs from germline, possibly due to a read error. The rearrangement joins TRBV7-7 to TRBJ2-1; TRBD2 matches 7 bases. Per the germline V gene, CDR1 is SSHAT and CDR2 is FNYEAQ (reference sequence). This CDR3 is 15 amino acids long. This CDR3 is CASSTGGSSYNEQFF. In DNA, the CDR3 is TGTGCTAGCAGCACCGGGGGGAGCTCCTACAATGAGCAGTTCTTC.

The J gene is TRBJ2-7, the V gene TRBV28; 10 nucleotides align to TRBD2. The CDR3 totals 16 residues. Looked up from germline, CDR1 is MDHEN and CDR2 is SYDVKM. The V segment lost 1 base and the J segment 4 bases; nucleotides outside the gene matches: 7. The CDR3, as DNA: TGTGCCAGCAGTTTATTCACTAGCGGGACTTTGTACGAGCAGTACTTC. Residues: CASSLFTSGTLYEQYF.

The V call is TRBV25-1, the J call TRBJ2-5, with TRBD1 identical over 9 bases. J lost 7 bases, V lost 9 bases, and 15 bases had no gene match. CDR1 and CDR2 (germline): MGHDK, SYGVNS. This CDR3 spans 15 amino acids. The CDR3 region has the DNA TGTGCCAGTGCCGATCCGGGACAGGGAGGGGGGACCCAGTACTTC. It yields the protein CASADPGQGGGTQYF.